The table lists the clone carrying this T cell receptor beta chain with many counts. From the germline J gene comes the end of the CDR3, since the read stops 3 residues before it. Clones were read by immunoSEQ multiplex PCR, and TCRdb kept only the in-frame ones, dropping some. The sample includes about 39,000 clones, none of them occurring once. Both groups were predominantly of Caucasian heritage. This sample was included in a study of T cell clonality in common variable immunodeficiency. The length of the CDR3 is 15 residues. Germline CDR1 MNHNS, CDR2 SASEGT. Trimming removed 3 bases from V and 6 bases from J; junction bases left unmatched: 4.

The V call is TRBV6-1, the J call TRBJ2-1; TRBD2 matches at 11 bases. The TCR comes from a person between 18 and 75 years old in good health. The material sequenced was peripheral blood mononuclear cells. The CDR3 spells CASSEWGLAANEQFF. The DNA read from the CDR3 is TGTGCCAGCAGTGAGTGGGGACTAGCGGCCAATGAG.